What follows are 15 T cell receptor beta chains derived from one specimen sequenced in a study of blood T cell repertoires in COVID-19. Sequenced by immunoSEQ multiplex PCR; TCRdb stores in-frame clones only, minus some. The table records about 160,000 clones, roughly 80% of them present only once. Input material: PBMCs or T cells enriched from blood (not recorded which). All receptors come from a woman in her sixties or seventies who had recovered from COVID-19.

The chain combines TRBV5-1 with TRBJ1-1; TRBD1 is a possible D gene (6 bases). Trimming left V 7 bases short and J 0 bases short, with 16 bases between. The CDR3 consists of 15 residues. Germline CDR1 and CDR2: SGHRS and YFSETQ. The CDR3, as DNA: TGCGCCAGCGCGGGAGGGGGGGCGGTGAACACTGAAGCTTTCTTT. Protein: CASAGGGAVNTEAFF. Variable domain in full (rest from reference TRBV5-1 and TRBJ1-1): KAGVTQTPRYLIKTRGQQVTLSCSPISGHRSVSWYQQTPGQGLQFLFEYFSETQRNKGNFPGRFSGRQFSNSRSEMNVSTLELGDSALYLCASAGGGAVNTEAFFGQGTRLTVV.

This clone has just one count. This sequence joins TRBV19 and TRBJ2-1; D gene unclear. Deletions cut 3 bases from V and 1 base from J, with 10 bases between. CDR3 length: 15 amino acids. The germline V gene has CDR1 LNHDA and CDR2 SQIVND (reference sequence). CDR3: CASSISADSYNEQFF. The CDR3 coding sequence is TGTGCCAGTAGTATCTCTGCGGATTCCTACAATGAGCAGTTCTTC. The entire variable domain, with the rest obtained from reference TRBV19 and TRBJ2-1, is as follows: DGGITQSPKYLFRKEGQNVTLSCEQNLNHDAMYWYRQDPGQGLRLIYYSQIVNDFQKGDIAEGYSVSREKKESFPLTVTSAQKNPTAFYLCASSISADSYNEQFFGPGTRLTVL.

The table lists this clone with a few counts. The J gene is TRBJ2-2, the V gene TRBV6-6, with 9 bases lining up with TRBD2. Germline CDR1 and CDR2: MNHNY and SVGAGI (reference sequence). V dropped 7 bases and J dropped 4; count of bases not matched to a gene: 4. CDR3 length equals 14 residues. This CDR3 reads CASNPLAGTGELFF. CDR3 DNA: TGTGCCAGCAACCCACTAGCGGGCACCGGGGAGCTGTTTTTT.

This CDR3 reads CATSRVGTGKHQPQHF. CDR3 bases: TGTGCCACCAGCAGAGTGGGGACAGGGAAGCATCAGCCCCAGCATTTT. The chain combines TRBV15 with TRBJ1-5; TRBD1 matches 9 bases. J lost 5 bases, V lost 1 base, and 6 bases had no gene match. Germline lookup yields CDR1 LNHNV and CDR2 YYDKDF (reference sequence). This CDR3 spans 16 amino acids.

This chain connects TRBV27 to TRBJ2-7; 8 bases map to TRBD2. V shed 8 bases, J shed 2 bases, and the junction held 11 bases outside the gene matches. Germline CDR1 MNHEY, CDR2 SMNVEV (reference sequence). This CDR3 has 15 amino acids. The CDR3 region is CASGTAGRGAYEQYF. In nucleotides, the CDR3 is TGTGCCAGCGGGACTGCTGGGCGGGGGGCCTACGAGCAGTACTTC.

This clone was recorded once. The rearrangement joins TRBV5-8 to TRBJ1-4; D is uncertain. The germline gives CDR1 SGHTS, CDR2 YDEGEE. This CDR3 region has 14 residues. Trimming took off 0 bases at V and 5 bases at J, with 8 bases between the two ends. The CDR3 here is CASSLGTGNEKLFF. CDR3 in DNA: TGTGCCAGCAGCTTGGGGACGGGAAATGAAAAACTGTTTTTT.

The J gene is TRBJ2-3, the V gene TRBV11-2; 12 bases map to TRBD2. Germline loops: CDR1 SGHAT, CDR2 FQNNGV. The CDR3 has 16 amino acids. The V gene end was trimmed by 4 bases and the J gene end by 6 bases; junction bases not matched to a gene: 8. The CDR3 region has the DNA TGTGCCAGCAGCTCCCCTAGCGGGGGGGTCGGTGATACGCAGTATTTT. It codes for CASSSPSGGVGDTQYF.

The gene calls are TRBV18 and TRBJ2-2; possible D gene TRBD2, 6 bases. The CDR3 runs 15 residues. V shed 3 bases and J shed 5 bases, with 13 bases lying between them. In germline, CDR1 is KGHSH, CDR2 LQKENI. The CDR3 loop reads CASSPRPEGTGELFF. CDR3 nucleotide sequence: TGTGCCAGCTCACCCAGACCGGAGGGAACCGGGGAGCTGTTTTTT. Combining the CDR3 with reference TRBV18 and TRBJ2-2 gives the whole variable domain NAGVMQNPRHLVRRRGQEARLRCSPMKGHSHVYWYRQLPEEGLKFMVYLQKENIIDESGMPKERFSAEFPKEGPSILRIQQVVRGDSAAYFCASSPRPEGTGELFFGEGSRLTVL.

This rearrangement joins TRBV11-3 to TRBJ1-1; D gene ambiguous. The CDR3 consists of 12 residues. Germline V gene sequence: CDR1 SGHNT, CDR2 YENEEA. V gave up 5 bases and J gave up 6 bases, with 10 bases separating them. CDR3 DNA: TGTGCCAGCAGCCATAAGAGAGCTGAAGCTTTCTTT. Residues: CASSHKRAEAFF.

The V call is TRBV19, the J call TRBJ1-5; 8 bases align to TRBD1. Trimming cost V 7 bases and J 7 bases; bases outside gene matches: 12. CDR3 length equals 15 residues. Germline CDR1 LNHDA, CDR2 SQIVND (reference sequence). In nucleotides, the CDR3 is TGTGCCAGTACCCAGGGGGACAGGATCTACCAGCCCCAGCATTTT. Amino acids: CASTQGDRIYQPQHF.

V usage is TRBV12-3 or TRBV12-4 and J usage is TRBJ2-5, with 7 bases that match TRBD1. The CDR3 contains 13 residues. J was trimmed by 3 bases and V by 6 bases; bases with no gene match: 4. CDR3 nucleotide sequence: TGTGCCAGCAGCCTCGACAGGGAAGAGACCCAGTACTTC. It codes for CASSLDREETQYF.

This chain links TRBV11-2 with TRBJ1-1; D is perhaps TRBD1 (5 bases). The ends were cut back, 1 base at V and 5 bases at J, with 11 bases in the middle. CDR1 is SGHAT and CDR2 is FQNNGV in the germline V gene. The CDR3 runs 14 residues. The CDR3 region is CASSLVGRATEAFF. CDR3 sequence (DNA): TGTGCCAGCAGCTTAGTCGGCAGGGCTACTGAAGCTTTCTTT.

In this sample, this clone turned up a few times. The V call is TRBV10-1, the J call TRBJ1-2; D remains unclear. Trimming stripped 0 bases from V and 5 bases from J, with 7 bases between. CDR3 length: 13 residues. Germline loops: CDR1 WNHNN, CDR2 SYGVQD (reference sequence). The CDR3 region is CASSESGLYGYTF. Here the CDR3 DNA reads TGCGCCAGCAGTGAGTCGGGCTTATATGGCTACACCTTC.

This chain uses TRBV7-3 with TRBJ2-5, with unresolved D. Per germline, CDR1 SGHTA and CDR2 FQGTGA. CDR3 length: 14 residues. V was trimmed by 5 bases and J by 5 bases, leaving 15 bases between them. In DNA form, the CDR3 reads TGTGCCAGCAGCCTCAATCCGGGTCTGGAGACCCAGTACTTC. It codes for CASSLNPGLETQYF.

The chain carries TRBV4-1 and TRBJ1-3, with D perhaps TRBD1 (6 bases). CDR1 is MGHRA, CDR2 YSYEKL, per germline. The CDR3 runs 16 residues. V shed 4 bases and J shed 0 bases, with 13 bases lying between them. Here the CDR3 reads CASSLRQASSGNTIYF. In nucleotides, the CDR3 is TGCGCCAGCAGCCTGAGACAGGCCAGCTCTGGAAACACCATATATTTT.